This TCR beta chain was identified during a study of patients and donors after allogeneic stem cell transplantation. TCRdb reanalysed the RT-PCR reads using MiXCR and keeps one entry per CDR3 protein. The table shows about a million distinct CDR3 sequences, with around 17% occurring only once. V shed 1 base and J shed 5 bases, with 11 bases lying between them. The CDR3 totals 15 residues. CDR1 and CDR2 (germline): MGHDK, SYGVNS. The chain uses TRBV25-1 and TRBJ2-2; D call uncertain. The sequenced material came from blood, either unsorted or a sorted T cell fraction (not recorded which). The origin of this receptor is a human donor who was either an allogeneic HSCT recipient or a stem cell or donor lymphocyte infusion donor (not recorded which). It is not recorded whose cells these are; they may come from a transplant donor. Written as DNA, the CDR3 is TGTGCCAGCAGTGAATCGCGTGGACGGACCGGGGAGCTGTTTTTT. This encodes CASSESRGRTGELFF.